This T cell receptor beta chain comes out of a study of T cell responses to AZD1222 COVID-19 vaccine. Germline V CDR1 and CDR2: SNHLY, FYNNEI. V shed 5 bases, J shed 0 bases, and the junction held 3 bases outside the gene matches. The CDR3 contains 15 residues. Sequenced by immunoSEQ multiplex PCR; TCRdb stores in-frame clones only, minus some. This table holds some 110,000 clones, 80% to 90% found once. Study-wide points: Among vaccine-associated CD4 TCRs, coverage spanned spike, with dominance at 160-218 and 743-854. Seropositivity was recorded at baseline in only five to seven AZD1222 recipients. Following two doses of AZD1222, Spike-specific TCR breadth and depth rose.

This clone was observed a single time. The antigen is not known. The clonotype comes from an adult in good health. The chain is built from TRBV2 and TRBJ1-4; 7 positions agree with TRBD1. This specimen was peripheral blood, taken on day 0 of AZD1222 vaccination. The CDR3 sequence is CASSRDRPTNEKLFF. The CDR3 DNA follows: TGTGCCAGCAGTCGGGACAGACCAACTAATGAAAAACTGTTTTTT.